Listed here is a single TCR beta chain. Its specificity is not known. Unmatched junction bases numbered 8, after V lost 3 bases and J lost 3 bases. Germline V CDR1 and CDR2: MGHDK, SYGVNS. The CDR3 is 15 residues long. The time point was: 2014-2015 season, pre-vaccination. This sample was taken from a study of follicular helper T cells after annual influenza vaccination. Study summary: Days 0, 7 and 28 post-vaccination were the blood draw times.

Study observations and caveats: Each annual vaccination recalled recurring oligoclonal ICOS+CD38+ cTfh clonotypes. ICOS-CD38- cTfh most often held earlier Day 7 ICOS+CD38+ clones.

Sequencing of TCRB used Survey level resolution. Method: immunoSEQ multiplex PCR; TCRdb's copy keeps in-frame clones and lacks some. The table lists over 11,000 clones, approximately 85% of them singletons. This sequence joins TRBV25-1 and TRBJ2-7; 7 nucleotides align to TRBD1. The TCR was taken from an adult who received the influenza vaccine. Sequencing was performed on CXCR5- memory CD4+ T cells sorted from blood, taken on the day of influenza vaccination. CDR3 protein: CASSDDLTGSYEQYF. CDR3 DNA: TGTGCCAGCAGTGACGATCTGACAGGGAGCTACGAGCAGTACTTC.